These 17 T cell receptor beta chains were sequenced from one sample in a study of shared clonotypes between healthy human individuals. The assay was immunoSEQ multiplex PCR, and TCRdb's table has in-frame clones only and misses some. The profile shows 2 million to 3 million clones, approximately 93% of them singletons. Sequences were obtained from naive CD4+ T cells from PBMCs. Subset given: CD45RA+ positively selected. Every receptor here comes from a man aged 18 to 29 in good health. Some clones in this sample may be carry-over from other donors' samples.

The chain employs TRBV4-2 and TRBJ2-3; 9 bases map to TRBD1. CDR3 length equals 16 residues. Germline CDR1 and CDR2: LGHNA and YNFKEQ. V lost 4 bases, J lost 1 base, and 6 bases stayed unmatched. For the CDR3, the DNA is TGTGCCAGCAGCCCGATAGACAGGGGGGGCACAGATACGCAGTATTTT. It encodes CASSPIDRGGTDTQYF.

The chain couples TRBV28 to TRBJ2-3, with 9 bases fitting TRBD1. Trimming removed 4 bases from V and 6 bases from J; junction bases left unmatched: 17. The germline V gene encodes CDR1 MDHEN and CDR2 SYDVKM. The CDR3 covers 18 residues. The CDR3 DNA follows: TGTGCCAGCAGTTCCTCGCCAAATAACAGGGGGCTGGTCGATACGCAGTATTTT. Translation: CASSSSPNNRGLVDTQYF.

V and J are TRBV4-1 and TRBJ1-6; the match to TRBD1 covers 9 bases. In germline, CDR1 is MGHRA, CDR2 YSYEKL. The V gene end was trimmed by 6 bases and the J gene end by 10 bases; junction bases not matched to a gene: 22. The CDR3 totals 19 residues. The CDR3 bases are TGCGCCAGCAGTCCCACCCCGCCCCATCCGGGACAGGGAGGATCACCCCTCCACTTT. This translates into CASSPTPPHPGQGGSPLHF.

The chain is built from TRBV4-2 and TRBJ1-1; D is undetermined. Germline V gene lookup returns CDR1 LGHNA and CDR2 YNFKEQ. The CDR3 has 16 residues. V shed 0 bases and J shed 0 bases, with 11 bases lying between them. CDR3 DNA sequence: TGTGCCAGCAGCCAAGATTTGCAGGTTGTGAACACTGAAGCTTTCTTT. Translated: CASSQDLQVVNTEAFF.

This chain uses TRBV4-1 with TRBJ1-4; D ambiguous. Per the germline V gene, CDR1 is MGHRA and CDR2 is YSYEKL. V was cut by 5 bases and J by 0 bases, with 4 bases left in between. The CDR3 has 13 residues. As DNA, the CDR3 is TGCGCCAGCAGCGTCACAACTAATGAAAAACTGTTTTTT. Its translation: CASSVTTNEKLFF.

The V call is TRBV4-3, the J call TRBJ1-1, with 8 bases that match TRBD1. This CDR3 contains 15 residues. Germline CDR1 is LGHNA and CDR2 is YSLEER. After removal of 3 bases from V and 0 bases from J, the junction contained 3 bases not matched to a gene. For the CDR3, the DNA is TGCGCCAGCAGCCATTGGACAGGGTTGAACACTGAAGCTTTCTTT. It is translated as CASSHWTGLNTEAFF.

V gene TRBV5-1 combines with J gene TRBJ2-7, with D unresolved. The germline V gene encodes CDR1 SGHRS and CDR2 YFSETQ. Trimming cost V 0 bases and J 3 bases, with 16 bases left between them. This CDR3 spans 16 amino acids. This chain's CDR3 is CASSLAGRMDGYEQYF. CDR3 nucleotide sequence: TGCGCCAGCAGCTTGGCCGGCAGGATGGACGGCTACGAGCAGTACTTC.

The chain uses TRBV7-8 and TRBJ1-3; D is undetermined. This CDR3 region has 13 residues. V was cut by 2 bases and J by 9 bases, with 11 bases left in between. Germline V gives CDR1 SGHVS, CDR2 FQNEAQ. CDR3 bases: TGTGCCAGCAGCTTATCTGAAGGACTCACCATATATTTT. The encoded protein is CASSLSEGLTIYF.

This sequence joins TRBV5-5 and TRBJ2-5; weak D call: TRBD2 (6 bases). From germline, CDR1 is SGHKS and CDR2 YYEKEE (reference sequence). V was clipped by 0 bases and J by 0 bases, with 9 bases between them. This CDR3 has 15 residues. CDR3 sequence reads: CASSLGGTNQETQYF. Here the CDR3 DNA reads TGTGCCAGCAGCTTGGGCGGGACCAACCAAGAGACCCAGTACTTC.

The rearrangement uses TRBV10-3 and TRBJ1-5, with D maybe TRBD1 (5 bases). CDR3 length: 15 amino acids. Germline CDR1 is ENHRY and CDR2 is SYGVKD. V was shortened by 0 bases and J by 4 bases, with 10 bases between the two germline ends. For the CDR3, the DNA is TGTGCCATCAGTGAGTCCCGACGGGGGAATCAGCCCCAGCATTTT. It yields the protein CAISESRRGNQPQHF.

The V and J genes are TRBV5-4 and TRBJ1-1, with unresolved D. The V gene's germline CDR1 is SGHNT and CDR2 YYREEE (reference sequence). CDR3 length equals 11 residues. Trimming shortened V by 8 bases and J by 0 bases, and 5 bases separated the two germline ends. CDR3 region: CASRMNTEAFF. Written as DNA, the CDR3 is TGTGCCAGTAGGATGAACACTGAAGCTTTCTTT. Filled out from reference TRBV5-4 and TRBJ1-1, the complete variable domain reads ETGVTQSPTHLIKTRGQQVTLRCSSQSGHNTVSWYQQALGQGPQFIFQYYREEENGRGNFPPRFSGLQFPNYSSELNVNALELDDSALYLCASRMNTEAFFGQGTRLTVV.

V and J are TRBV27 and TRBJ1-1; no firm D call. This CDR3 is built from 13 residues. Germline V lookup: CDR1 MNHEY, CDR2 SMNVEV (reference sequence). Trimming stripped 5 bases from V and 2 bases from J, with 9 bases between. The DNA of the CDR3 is TGTGCCAGCAGTCCTTTGGGTAACACTGAAGCTTTCTTT. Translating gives CASSPLGNTEAFF.

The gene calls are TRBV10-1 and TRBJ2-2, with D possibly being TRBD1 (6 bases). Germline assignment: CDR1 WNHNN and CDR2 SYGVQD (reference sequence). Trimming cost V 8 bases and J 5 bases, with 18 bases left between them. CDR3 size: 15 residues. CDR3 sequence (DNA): TGCGCCAGCGTAGACCGGGACAACAGTACCGGGGAGCTGTTTTTT. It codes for CASVDRDNSTGELFF.

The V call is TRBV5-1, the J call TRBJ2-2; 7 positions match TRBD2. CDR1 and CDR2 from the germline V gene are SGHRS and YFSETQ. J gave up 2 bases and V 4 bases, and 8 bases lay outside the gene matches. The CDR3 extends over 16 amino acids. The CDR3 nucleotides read TGCGCCAGCAGCCGGGATTCTAGCGGTAACACCGGGGAGCTGTTTTTT. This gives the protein CASSRDSSGNTGELFF.

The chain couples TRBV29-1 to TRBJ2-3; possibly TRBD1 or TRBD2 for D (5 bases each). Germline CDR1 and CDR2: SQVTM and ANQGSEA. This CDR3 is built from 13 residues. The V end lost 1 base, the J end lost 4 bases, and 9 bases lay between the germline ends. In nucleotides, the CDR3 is TGCAGCGTTGAAGGTGGGGGTCCAGATACGCAGTATTTT. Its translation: CSVEGGGPDTQYF.

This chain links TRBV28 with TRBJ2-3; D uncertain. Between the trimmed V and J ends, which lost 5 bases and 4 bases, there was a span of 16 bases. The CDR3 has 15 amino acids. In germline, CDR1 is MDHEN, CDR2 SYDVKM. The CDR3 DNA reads TGTGCCAGCAGTACCTCCGGCAGGAGCCCAGATACGCAGTATTTT. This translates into CASSTSGRSPDTQYF.

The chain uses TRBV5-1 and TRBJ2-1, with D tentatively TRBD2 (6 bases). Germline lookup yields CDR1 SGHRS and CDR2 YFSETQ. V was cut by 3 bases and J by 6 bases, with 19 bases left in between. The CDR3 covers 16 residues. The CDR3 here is CASSSAWDSTRNEQFF. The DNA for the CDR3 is TGCGCCAGCAGCTCCGCATGGGACTCGACCCGCAATGAGCAGTTCTTC.